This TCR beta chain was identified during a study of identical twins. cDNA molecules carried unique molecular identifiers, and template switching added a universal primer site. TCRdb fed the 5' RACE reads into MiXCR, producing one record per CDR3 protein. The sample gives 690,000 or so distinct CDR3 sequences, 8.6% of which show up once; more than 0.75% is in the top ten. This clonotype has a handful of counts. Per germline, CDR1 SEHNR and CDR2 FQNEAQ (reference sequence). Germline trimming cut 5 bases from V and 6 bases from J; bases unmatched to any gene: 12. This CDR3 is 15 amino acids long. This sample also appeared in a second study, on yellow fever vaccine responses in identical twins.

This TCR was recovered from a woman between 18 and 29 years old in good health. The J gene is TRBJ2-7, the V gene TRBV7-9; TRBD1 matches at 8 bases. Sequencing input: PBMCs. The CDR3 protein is CASSENGQGPREQYF. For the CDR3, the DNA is TGTGCCAGCAGCGAAAATGGACAGGGCCCCCGCGAGCAGTACTTC.